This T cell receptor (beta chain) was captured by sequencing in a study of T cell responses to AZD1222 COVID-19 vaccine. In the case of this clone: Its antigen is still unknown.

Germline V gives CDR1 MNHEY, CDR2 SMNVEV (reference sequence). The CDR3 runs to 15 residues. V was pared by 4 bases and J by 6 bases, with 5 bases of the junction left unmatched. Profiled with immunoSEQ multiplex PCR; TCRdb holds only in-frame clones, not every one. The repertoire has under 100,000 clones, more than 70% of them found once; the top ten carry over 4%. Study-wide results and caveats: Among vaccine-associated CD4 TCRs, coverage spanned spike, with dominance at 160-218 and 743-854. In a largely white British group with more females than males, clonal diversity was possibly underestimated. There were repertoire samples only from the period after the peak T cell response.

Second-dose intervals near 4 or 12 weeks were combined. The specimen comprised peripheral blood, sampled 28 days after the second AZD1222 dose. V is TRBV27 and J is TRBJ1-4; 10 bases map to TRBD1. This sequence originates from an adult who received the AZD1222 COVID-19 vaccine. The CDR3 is CASSSPDRGDEKLFF. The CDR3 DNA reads TGTGCCAGCAGTTCGCCGGACAGGGGGGATGAAAAACTGTTTTTT.